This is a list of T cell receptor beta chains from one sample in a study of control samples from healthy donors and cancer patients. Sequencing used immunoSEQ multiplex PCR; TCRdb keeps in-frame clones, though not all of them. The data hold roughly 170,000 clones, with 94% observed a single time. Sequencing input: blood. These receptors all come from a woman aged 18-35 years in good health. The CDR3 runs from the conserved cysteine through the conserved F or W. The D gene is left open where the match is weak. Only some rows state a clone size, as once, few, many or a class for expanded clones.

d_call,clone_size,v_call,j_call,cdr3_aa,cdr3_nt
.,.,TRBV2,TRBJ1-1,CAAGGSMNTEAFF,TGTGCCGCCGGGGGGTCCATGAACACTGAAGCTTTCTTT
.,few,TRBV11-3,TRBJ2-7,CASSLDGWRGEQYF,TGTGCCAGCAGCTTAGATGGTTGGAGAGGCGAGCAGTACTTC
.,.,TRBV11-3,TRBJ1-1,CASSSYGDTEAFF,TGTGCCAGCAGCTCCTACGGAGACACTGAAGCTTTCTTT
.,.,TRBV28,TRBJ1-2,CASSQGPSNYGYTF,TGTGCCAGCAGCCAGGGGCCCTCTAACTATGGCTACACCTTC
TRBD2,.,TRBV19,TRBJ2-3,CASSSGTSEIDTQYF,TGTGCCAGTAGTTCCGGGACTAGTGAGATAGATACGCAGTATTTT
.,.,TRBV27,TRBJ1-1,CASSLNVLNTEAFF,TGTGCCAGCAGTTTGAACGTACTGAACACTGAAGCTTTCTTT
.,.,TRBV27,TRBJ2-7,CASRRDSSYEQYF,TGTGCCAGCAGGAGGGATAGCTCCTACGAGCAGTACTTC
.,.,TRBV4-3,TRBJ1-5,CASSQDRDLAQPQHF,TGCGCCAGCAGCCAAGATAGAGACCTGGCCCAGCCCCAGCATTTT
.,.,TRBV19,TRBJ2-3,CASSDSITDTQYF,TGTGCCAGTAGCGACAGTATCACAGATACGCAGTATTTT
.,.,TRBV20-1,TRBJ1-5,CSASTAGRKQPQHF,TGCAGTGCTAGTACCGCGGGGAGAAAACAGCCCCAGCATTTT
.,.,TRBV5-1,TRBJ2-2,CASSPDPSPNTGELFF,TGCGCCAGCAGCCCCGATCCAAGTCCGAACACCGGGGAGCTGTTTTTT
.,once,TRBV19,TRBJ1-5,CASSIGTGIQPQHF,TGTGCCAGTAGTATTGGGACCGGTATTCAGCCCCAGCATTTT
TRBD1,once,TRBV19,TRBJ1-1,CATRSFGPGGKTEAFF,TGTGCCACCCGATCCTTTGGGCCAGGGGGTAAAACTGAAGCTTTCTTT
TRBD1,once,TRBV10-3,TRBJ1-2,CAISGTGGDGYTF,TGTGCCATCAGTGGGACAGGGGGCGATGGCTACACCTTC
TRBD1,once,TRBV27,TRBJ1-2,CASSLSTAGQGDYGYTF,TGTGCCAGCAGTTTAAGCACCGCGGGACAGGGAGACTATGGCTACACCTTC
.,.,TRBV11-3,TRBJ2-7,CASSLKAGPYEQYF,TGTGCCAGCAGCTTAAAGGCAGGACCCTACGAGCAGTACTTC
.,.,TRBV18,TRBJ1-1,CASSESASEAFF,TGTGCCAGCTCAGAATCAGCATCTGAAGCTTTCTTT
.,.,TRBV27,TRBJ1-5,CASSPLGPHYGEPQHF,TGTGCCAGCAGTCCCCTAGGGCCACACTATGGGGAGCCCCAGCATTTT
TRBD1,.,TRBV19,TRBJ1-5,CASSIGGTGSMGNQPQHF,TGTGCCAGTAGTATTGGCGGGACAGGGAGTATGGGGAATCAGCCCCAGCATTTT
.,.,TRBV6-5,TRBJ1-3,CASSLIGAGNTIYF,TGTGCCAGCAGTCTTATAGGGGCTGGAAACACCATATATTTT
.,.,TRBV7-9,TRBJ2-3,CASTLRSGSTDTQYF,TGTGCCAGCACCCTGCGCAGCGGGAGCACAGATACGCAGTATTTT
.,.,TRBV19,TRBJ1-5,CASSIDLPEPQHF,TGTGCCAGTAGTATAGATCTCCCCGAGCCCCAGCATTTT
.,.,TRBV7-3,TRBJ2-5,CASSLEERGTQYF,TGTGCCAGCAGCTTAGAAGAGAGGGGGACCCAGTACTTC
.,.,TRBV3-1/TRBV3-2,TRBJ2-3,CASSQSDTQYF,TGTGCCAGCAGCCAATCTGATACGCAGTATTTT
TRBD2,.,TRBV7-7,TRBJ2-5,CASSSSLLAGTVETQYF,TGTGCTAGCAGCTCCTCTTTACTAGCGGGCACGGTCGAGACCCAGTACTTC
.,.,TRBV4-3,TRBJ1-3,CASSQGGAGPVGGNTIYF,TGCGCCAGCAGCCAAGGGGGGGCGGGGCCCGTTGGAGGAAACACCATATATTTT
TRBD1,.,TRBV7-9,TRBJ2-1,CASTHSRGRLYNEQFF,TGTGCCAGCACCCACTCCAGGGGGCGTCTATACAATGAGCAGTTCTTC
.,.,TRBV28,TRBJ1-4,CASGNSGARVNEKLFF,TGTGCCAGCGGGAATTCAGGGGCGCGGGTTAATGAAAAACTGTTTTTT
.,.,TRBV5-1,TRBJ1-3,CASSDGNSGNTIYF,TGCGCCAGCAGCGACGGAAACTCTGGAAACACCATATATTTT
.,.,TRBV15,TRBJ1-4,CATSRDLNEKLFF,TGTGCCACCAGCAGAGATCTGAATGAAAAACTGTTTTTT
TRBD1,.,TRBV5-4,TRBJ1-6,CASGPGTGANNSPLHF,TGTGCCAGCGGTCCCGGGACAGGGGCCAATAATTCACCCCTCCACTTT
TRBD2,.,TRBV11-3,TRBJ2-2,CASSLVYRTSSGELFF,TGTGCCAGCAGCTTAGTTTATCGGACTAGTTCCGGGGAGCTGTTTTTT
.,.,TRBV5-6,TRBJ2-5,CASSRLIGGAETQYF,TGTGCCAGCAGCCGATTGATCGGGGGAGCAGAGACCCAGTACTTC
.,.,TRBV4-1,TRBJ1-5,CASSQDSGLLSNQPQHF,TGCGCCAGCAGCCAAGATTCCGGCTTGCTCAGCAATCAGCCCCAGCATTTT
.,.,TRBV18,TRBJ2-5,CASSPFGQAGETQYF,TGTGCCAGCTCACCCTTTGGACAGGCGGGGGAGACCCAGTACTTC
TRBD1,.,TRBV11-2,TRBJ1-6,CASSLDLGQVYSPLHF,TGTGCCAGCAGCTTAGATTTGGGACAGGTTTATTCACCCCTCCACTTT
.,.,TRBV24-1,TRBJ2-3,CATSDPLRTQYF,TGTGCCACCAGTGATCCGCTGCGGACGCAGTATTTT
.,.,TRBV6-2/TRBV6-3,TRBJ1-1,CASSISLQVRPTEAFF,TGTGCCAGCAGTATATCTCTCCAGGTCAGGCCCACTGAAGCTTTCTTT
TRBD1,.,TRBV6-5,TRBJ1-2,CASRRDRNYGYTF,TGTGCCAGCAGGAGGGACAGAAACTATGGCTACACCTTC
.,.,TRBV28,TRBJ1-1,CASSLKTMNTEAFF,TGTGCCAGCAGTTTAAAGACTATGAACACTGAAGCTTTCTTT
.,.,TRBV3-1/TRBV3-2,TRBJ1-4,CASSQDRQDGEKLFF,TGTGCCAGCAGCCAAGATAGACAGGACGGCGAAAAACTGTTTTTT
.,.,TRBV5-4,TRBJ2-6,CASSFGSGANVLTF,TGTGCCAGCAGCTTTGGGTCCGGGGCCAACGTCCTGACTTTC
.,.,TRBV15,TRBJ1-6,CATSHDGSYNSPLHF,TGTGCCACCAGCCACGACGGGTCCTATAATTCACCCCTCCACTTT
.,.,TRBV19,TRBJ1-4,CASSIFDRPNEKLFF,TGTGCCAGTAGTATATTCGACAGGCCTAATGAAAAACTGTTTTTT